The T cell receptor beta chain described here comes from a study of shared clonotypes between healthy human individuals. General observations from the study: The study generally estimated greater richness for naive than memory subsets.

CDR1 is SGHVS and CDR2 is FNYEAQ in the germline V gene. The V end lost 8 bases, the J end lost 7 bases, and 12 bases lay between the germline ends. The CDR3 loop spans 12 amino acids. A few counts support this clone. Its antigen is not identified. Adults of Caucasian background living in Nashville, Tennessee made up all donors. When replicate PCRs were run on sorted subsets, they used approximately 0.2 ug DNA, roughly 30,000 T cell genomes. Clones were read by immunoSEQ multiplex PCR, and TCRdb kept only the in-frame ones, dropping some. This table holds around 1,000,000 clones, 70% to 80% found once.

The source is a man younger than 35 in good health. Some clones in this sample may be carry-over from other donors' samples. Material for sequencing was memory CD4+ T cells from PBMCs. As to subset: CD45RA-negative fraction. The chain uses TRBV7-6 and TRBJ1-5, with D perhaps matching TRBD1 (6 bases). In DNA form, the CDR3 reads TGTGCCAGCGCCCGGGACAAACAGCCCCAGCATTTT. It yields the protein CASARDKQPQHF.